This TCR beta chain was observed in a study of blood T cell repertoires in COVID-19. Here immunoSEQ multiplex PCR was the method, and the copy in TCRdb shows in-frame clones only, minus some. The data show 97,000 or so clones, 79% seen once. The CDR3 totals 14 residues. The V gene's germline CDR1 is LNHDA and CDR2 SQIVND (reference sequence). Losses at the gene ends were 8 bases for V and 4 bases for J; bases not matched to a gene: 8. The receptor comes from a woman older than 75 with active or convalescent COVID-19. The sequencing input was peripheral blood. This rearrangement joins TRBV19 to TRBJ1-5; 7 bases are a match to TRBD1. The CDR3 DNA sequence: TGTGCCAGTTATAAGGGGGCGGAAAATCAGCCCCAGCATTTT. It is translated as CASYKGAENQPQHF.